The clone carrying this T cell receptor beta chain has a handful of counts. Its specificity is unknown. This sample is part of a study of healthy donors' naive CD4 and CD8 T cells. Points from the study as a whole: Bias from naive T cell homeostatic proliferation was not addressed. Positive CDR3 charge linked to CD4+ cells, negative to CD8+ cells.

Starting from roughly 0.45 ug of total RNA, TCR libraries were made with linear amplification. TCRdb re-called the reads through MiXCR, storing one row per CDR3 protein. The table shows about 200,000 distinct CDR3 sequences, with 74% occurring only once. The sample consisted of naive CD4+ and CD8+ T cells sorted from blood, pooled from several donors. The clonotype originates from a pool of human donors in good health; the sample pools cells from several healthy donors.

The CDR3 region is CAWSVLTGTEAFF. As DNA, the CDR3 is TGTGCCTGGAGTGTATTAACGGGCACTGAAGCTTTCTTT. The rearrangement uses TRBV30 and TRBJ1-1; D gene ambiguous. The CDR3 sequence is 13 residues long. The V and J ends lost 0 bases and 4 bases respectively, with 9 bases between them. Germline CDR1 is GTSNPN and CDR2 is SVGIG (reference sequence).